Listed below are T cell receptor beta chains from one sample, sequenced in a study of CD4 T cells in relation to SARS-CoV-2 and coronaviruses. The antigens of these receptors remain unknown. Repertoires were generated with immunoSEQ multiplex PCR, while TCRdb's copy carries only in-frame clones and drops some. The sample carries 30,000 to 40,000 clones, around four fifths recorded once. Material: memory CD4+ T cells from PBMCs, cultured in vitro. All receptors come from an adult with COVID-19. The CDR3 runs from the conserved cysteine through the conserved F or W. The order of the fields is V gene, clone size, J gene, D gene, CDR3 DNA, CDR3 protein. A D gene is named only where the DNA matches it firmly. Size values are once, few and many counts, or a class for expanded clones, and some rows have none.

V: TRBV29-1
size: .
J: TRBJ2-1
D: TRBD2
DNA: TGCAGCGTTCCCGGGACTAGCGGGAGTCCGCTCGAGTACAATGAGCAGTTCTTC
CDR3: CSVPGTSGSPLEYNEQFF

V: TRBV5-1
size: .
J: TRBJ2-4
D: .
DNA: TGCGCCAGCAGCTTGGGAGTCGGAATAATAGCCAAAAACATTCAGTACTTC
CDR3: CASSLGVGIIAKNIQYF

V: TRBV13
size: .
J: TRBJ1-1
D: .
DNA: TGTGCCAGCAGCTTTGGAGGGGGTGGTGAAGCTTTCTTT
CDR3: CASSFGGGGEAFF

V: TRBV30
size: .
J: TRBJ2-3
D: .
DNA: TGTGCCTGGGACCCGGGGGTTGGTACGCAGTATTTT
CDR3: CAWDPGVGTQYF

V: TRBV4-1
size: .
J: TRBJ2-1
D: TRBD2
DNA: TGCGCCAGCAGCCCGATCGACTGGACTAGCGGGAGGGTCACCTACAATGAGCAGTTCTTC
CDR3: CASSPIDWTSGRVTYNEQFF

V: TRBV11-1
size: .
J: TRBJ1-2
D: .
DNA: TGTGCCAGCAGCTTAGGGCAGCACGGCTACACCTTC
CDR3: CASSLGQHGYTF

V: TRBV10-3
size: .
J: TRBJ2-7
D: .
DNA: TGTGCCATCAGTGAGCAGGGGCCGGGAGACGAGCAGTACTTC
CDR3: CAISEQGPGDEQYF

V: TRBV9
size: few
J: TRBJ2-2
D: TRBD2
DNA: TGTGCCAGCAGCGTAGAGCGGGAGTGGAGCACCGGGGAGCTGTTTTTT
CDR3: CASSVEREWSTGELFF

V: TRBV19
size: .
J: TRBJ1-5
D: .
DNA: TGTGCCAGTAGTATATTCCAGGGTGGCAATCAGCCCCAGCATTTT
CDR3: CASSIFQGGNQPQHF

V: TRBV28
size: .
J: TRBJ2-2
D: TRBD2
DNA: TGTGCCAGCGGACTAGCGGGAGTAGCCGGGGAGCTGTTTTTT
CDR3: CASGLAGVAGELFF

V: TRBV30
size: few
J: TRBJ1-1
D: .
DNA: TGTGCCTGGACACGAACAGGGAACACTGAAGCTTTCTTT
CDR3: CAWTRTGNTEAFF

V: TRBV2
size: .
J: TRBJ2-1
D: TRBD1
DNA: TGTGCCAGCAGAAGCCGGACAGGGGGGATCGATGAGCAGTTCTTC
CDR3: CASRSRTGGIDEQFF

V: TRBV5-1
size: .
J: TRBJ2-2
D: TRBD2
DNA: TGCGCCAGCAGCTCCGGGACTAGCGGGAACACCGGGGAGCTGTTTTTT
CDR3: CASSSGTSGNTGELFF

V: TRBV3-1/TRBV3-2
size: .
J: TRBJ1-1
D: .
DNA: TGTGCCAGCAGCCCAAATAGAGTAACAGGGTCTGGCACTGAAGCTTTCTTT
CDR3: CASSPNRVTGSGTEAFF

V: TRBV4-1
size: once
J: TRBJ2-4
D: TRBD2
DNA: TGCGCCAGCAGATCGCGGGAGAATGCCAAAAACATTCAGTACTTC
CDR3: CASRSRENAKNIQYF

V: TRBV4-3
size: .
J: TRBJ2-6
D: .
DNA: TGCGCCAGCAGCGGGGGGTTGGAATCTGGGGCCAACGTCCTGACTTTC
CDR3: CASSGGLESGANVLTF

V: TRBV28
size: .
J: TRBJ2-4
D: .
DNA: TGTGCCAGCAGTCCGTATGACAAAAACATTCAGTACTTC
CDR3: CASSPYDKNIQYF

V: TRBV7-9
size: .
J: TRBJ2-7
D: .
DNA: TGTGCCAGCAGCTTTCATCCGTCCTACGAGCAGTACTTC
CDR3: CASSFHPSYEQYF

V: TRBV6-5
size: .
J: TRBJ1-1
D: TRBD1
DNA: TGTGCCAGCAGTCCCCTGACAGGGAGGACTGAAGCTTTCTTT
CDR3: CASSPLTGRTEAFF

V: TRBV6-6
size: .
J: TRBJ2-7
D: TRBD2
DNA: TGTGCCAGCAGTTCTGGCGGGAGCATTGGCTCCTACGAGCAGTACTTC
CDR3: CASSSGGSIGSYEQYF

V: TRBV10-3
size: .
J: TRBJ2-2
D: TRBD2
DNA: TGTGCCATCAGTGAGAGGGGGACTAGCGGGAGAAGCGGCACCGGGGAGCTGTTTTTT
CDR3: CAISERGTSGRSGTGELFF

V: TRBV7-9
size: .
J: TRBJ1-2
D: TRBD1
DNA: TGTGCCAGCACCCTCCCTGAAGGGACAGGGTCTAGTGGCTACACCTTC
CDR3: CASTLPEGTGSSGYTF

V: TRBV7-9
size: .
J: TRBJ2-2
D: TRBD2
DNA: TGTGCCAGCACCCCGCCAGGCCAGCGGGAGGTCGGGGAGCTGTTTTTT
CDR3: CASTPPGQREVGELFF

V: TRBV7-3
size: .
J: TRBJ1-2
D: .
DNA: TGTGCCAGCAGGCCCCCTAACTATGGCTACACCTTC
CDR3: CASRPPNYGYTF

V: TRBV27
size: .
J: TRBJ2-7
D: TRBD2
DNA: TGTGCCAGCAGGGGGACTAGCGGTTCGGCATACGAGCAGTACTTC
CDR3: CASRGTSGSAYEQYF

V: TRBV4-1
size: .
J: TRBJ2-7
D: .
DNA: TGCGCCAGCAGGCCCCGCGAGGGGCGAACCTACGAGCAGTACTTC
CDR3: CASRPREGRTYEQYF

V: TRBV18
size: .
J: TRBJ1-4
D: .
DNA: TGTGCCAGCTCACCAACGAGAGGCCTCCTGGGTGAAAAACTGTTTTTT
CDR3: CASSPTRGLLGEKLFF

V: TRBV30
size: .
J: TRBJ1-2
D: .
DNA: TGTGCCTGGAGTGTAAGGGATGGCTACACCTTC
CDR3: CAWSVRDGYTF